This T cell receptor beta chain was identified in a study of T-cell reconstitution after alpha-beta-depleted transplantation in children. General observations from the study: When one year had passed after transplant, most T-cell counts and diversity came from newly produced T cells.

Germline CDR1 reads MNHEY; CDR2 reads SMNVEV (reference sequence). V was clipped by 1 base and J by 12 bases; unmatched bases: 14. The CDR3 loop spans 16 amino acids. Unique molecular identifiers featured in how the TCRbeta library was prepared. Each CDR3 protein gets one entry after TCRdb re-called the PCR reads with MiXCR. Found here are more than 200,000 distinct CDR3 sequences, roughly 25% of them singletons; the top ten hold about 2.8%. This clonotype was counted at least ten times. Its target is not known. This TCR derives from a girl aged 2-10 years with Fanconi anemia, due to receive a stem cell transplant. The chain has TRBV27 and TRBJ2-7, with 11 bases matching TRBD2. Material: PBMCs, obtained before TCRalphabeta/CD19-depleted stem cell transplant. CDR3 DNA: TGTGCCAGCAGTTTATTGGTTACTAGCGGGAGTATCTCCCCGTACTTC. As protein: CASSLLVTSGSISPYF.